This T cell receptor beta chain was identified during a study of T-cell memory formation after mild COVID-19. TCRdb re-analysed the 5' RACE reads in MiXCR, keeping a single row per CDR3 protein. The sample includes roughly 200,000 distinct CDR3 sequences, about 18% of them seen just once. The receptor comes from an adult woman who had mild COVID-19 (a few samples of this study predate the infection). Cell type and time point are not known. Input material: PBMCs or a T cell subset sorted from them (not recorded which).

The CDR3 sequence is CAITGTSSYEQYF. The CDR3 DNA is TGTGCCATTACGGGGACAAGCTCCTACGAGCAGTACTTC. The chain links TRBV10-3 to TRBJ2-7, with D perhaps matching TRBD1 (6 bases). The germline CDR1 and CDR2 sequences are ENHRY and SYGVKD. Trimming stripped 9 bases from V and 0 bases from J, with 12 bases between. The CDR3 contains 13 residues.